The source of this T cell receptor (beta chain) is a study of cytomegalovirus exposure and HLA in healthy donors. Clones were sequenced by immunoSEQ multiplex PCR, and TCRdb holds only the in-frame ones, with some missing. Seen here are some 150,000 clones, roughly 87% observed once, and the top ten hold 4.5% to 5.5%. Trimming shortened V by 2 bases and J by 0 bases, and 11 bases separated the two germline ends. Germline assignment: CDR1 MDHEN and CDR2 SYDVKM. The CDR3 consists of 16 residues. Input material: PBMCs. The sequence came from a man aged 18 to 30 in good health and CMV-seropositive. This chain uses TRBV28 with TRBJ2-1; no clear D. Written as DNA, the CDR3 is TGTGCCAGCAGTTTAAGGCAGGCGAGCTCCTACAATGAGCAGTTCTTC. Protein product: CASSLRQASSYNEQFF.